What follows are 5 T cell receptor beta chains derived from one specimen sequenced in a study of blood T cell repertoires in COVID-19. Generated by immunoSEQ multiplex PCR, the TCRdb table keeps only in-frame clones and is missing some. The repertoire holds more than 80,000 clones, with 65% to 85% as singletons. The sequenced material came from peripheral blood. These receptors all come from a woman of 80 years or more with active or convalescent COVID-19.

V is TRBV30 and J is TRBJ1-3; 8 nucleotides match TRBD1. Per the germline V gene, CDR1 is GTSNPN and CDR2 is SVGIG (reference sequence). This CDR3 has 13 amino acids. V shed 5 bases and J 0 bases; nucleotides not matched to a gene: 0. The CDR3 loop is CAWGQGSGNTIYF. CDR3 nucleotide sequence: TGTGCCTGGGGACAGGGCTCTGGAAACACCATATATTTT.

This clone was recorded only once. The junction and the germline gene differ at one end; a read error may be behind it. The same CDR3 arises from other DNA sequences in this sample as well. The gene calls are TRBV5-4 and TRBJ1-5; TRBD1 agrees at 7 bases. The CDR3 is 14 residues long. The V gene's germline CDR1 is SGHNT and CDR2 YYREEE (reference sequence). CDR3 DNA: TGTGCCAGCAGCTTACAGGGGTCGGATCAACCCCAGCATTTT. It translates to CASSLQGSDQPQHF. Filled out from reference TRBV5-4 and TRBJ1-5, the complete variable domain reads ETGVTQSPTHLIKTRGQQVTLRCSSQSGHNTVSWYQQALGQGPQFIFQYYREEENGRGNFPPRFSGLQFPNYSSELNVNALELDDSALYLCASSLQGSDQPQHFGDGTRLSIL.

J is TRBJ1-1 and V is TRBV29-1; 9 positions match TRBD1. The germline V gene has CDR1 SQVTM and CDR2 ANQGSEA. CDR3 length equals 14 residues. J was trimmed by 4 bases and V by 6 bases; bases with no gene match: 9. In DNA, the CDR3 is TGCAGCGTCAGACCGGGACAGGGATCCACTGAAGCTTTCTTT. Translation: CSVRPGQGSTEAFF.

This clone was seen once. The CDR3 spells CASSQLLKGEKLFF. As DNA, the CDR3 is TGTGCCAGCAGCCAATTATTAAAGGGGGAAAAACTGTTTTTT. This chain joins TRBV3-1 (or the pseudogene TRBV3-2) and TRBJ1-4, with a tentative D call TRBD1 (5 bases). V was cut by 2 bases and J by 8 bases, with 12 bases left in between. The CDR3 loop spans 14 amino acids. CDR1 and CDR2 (germline): LGHDT, YNNKEL (reference sequence).

This sequence joins TRBV11-1 and TRBJ2-3; 10 bases match TRBD2. V shed 0 bases, J shed 4 bases, and the junction held 4 bases outside the gene matches. The CDR3 is 16 amino acids. Germline CDR1 and CDR2: SGHAT and FQDESV (reference sequence). As DNA, the CDR3 is TGTGCCAGCAGCTTAGCGCCTAGCGGGAGACCAGATACGCAGTATTTT. This sequence encodes CASSLAPSGRPDTQYF.